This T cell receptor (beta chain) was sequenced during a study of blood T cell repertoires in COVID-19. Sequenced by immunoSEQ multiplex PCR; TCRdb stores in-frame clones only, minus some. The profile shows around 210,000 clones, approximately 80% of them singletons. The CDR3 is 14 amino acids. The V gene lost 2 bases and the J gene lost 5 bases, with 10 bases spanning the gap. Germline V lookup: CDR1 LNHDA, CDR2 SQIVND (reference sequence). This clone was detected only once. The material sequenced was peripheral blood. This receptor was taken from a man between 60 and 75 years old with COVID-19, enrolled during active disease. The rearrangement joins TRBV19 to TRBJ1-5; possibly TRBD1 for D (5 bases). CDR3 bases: TGTGCCAGTAGTATACAGGGCATCGATCAGCCCCAGCATTTT. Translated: CASSIQGIDQPQHF.